This T cell receptor beta chain came from a study of cytomegalovirus exposure and HLA in healthy donors. PCR amplification relied on 60 Vbeta primers (plus 13 Jbeta primers). Only in-frame clones appear in the TCRdb table, and some are missing; sequencing was by immunoSEQ multiplex PCR. The sample includes 95,000 or so clones, 81% of them seen just once. The V gene's germline CDR1 is MDHEN and CDR2 SYDVKM. V trimming: 6 bases; J trimming: 3 bases; junction bases outside the gene matches: 11. The CDR3 length is 17 residues. A word on this clone: What it binds is unknown.

Study results and limitations: No immune exposure information besides CMV serostatus was available. The study flagged around 150 TCR beta chains as cytomegalovirus-associated.

This rearrangement joins TRBV28 to TRBJ1-4; 9 bases are shared with TRBD1. The TCR originated in a woman between 70 and 85 years old in good health and CMV-seropositive. The sample taken for sequencing was PBMCs. The CDR3 region is CASRGTGWGLSNEKLFF. CDR3 nucleotide sequence: TGTGCCAGCAGGGGGACAGGGTGGGGGCTCTCTAATGAAAAACTGTTTTTT. Full variable domain (missing parts from reference TRBV28 and TRBJ1-4): DVKVTQSSRYLVKRTGEKVFLECVQDMDHENMFWYRQDPGLGLRLIYFSYDVKMKEKGDIPEGYSVSREKKERFSLILESASTNQTSMYLCASRGTGWGLSNEKLFFGSGTQLSVL.